These 30 T cell receptor beta chains share one sample of origin, sequenced in a study of cytomegalovirus exposure and HLA in healthy donors. The PCR employed 60 Vbeta primers together with 13 Jbeta primers. The assay was immunoSEQ multiplex PCR, and TCRdb's table has in-frame clones only and misses some. Recorded for this sample: over 45,000 clones. What was sequenced was PBMCs. These receptors were collected from a woman aged 18-29 years in good health and CMV-seronegative.

The chain employs TRBV7-9 and TRBJ1-2; D possibly corresponds to TRBD1 (6 bases). The CDR3 has 14 amino acids. The V and J ends lost 3 bases and 4 bases respectively, with 12 bases between them. Germline V gives CDR1 SEHNR, CDR2 FQNEAQ (reference sequence). The DNA of the CDR3 is TGTGCCAGCAGCTTGAGCAGGGGTGGCTATGGCTACACCTTC. This encodes CASSLSRGGYGYTF.

The chain combines TRBV7-2 with TRBJ2-3, with D perhaps TRBD2 (6 bases). This CDR3 has 15 residues. V was trimmed by 2 bases and J by 0 bases, leaving 9 bases between them. The germline gives CDR1 SGHTA, CDR2 FQGNSA. Here the CDR3 reads CASSLLARSTDTQYF. In DNA form, the CDR3 reads TGTGCCAGCAGCTTACTAGCGAGGAGCACAGATACGCAGTATTTT.

The chain couples TRBV27 to TRBJ1-3; D is ambiguous. There are 14 residues in the CDR3. The germline V and J ends were trimmed by 0 bases and 3 bases, with 6 bases remaining between them. Germline CDR1 is MNHEY and CDR2 is SMNVEV (reference sequence). In nucleotides, the CDR3 is TGTGCCAGCAGTTTATCGCGACTTGGAAACACCATATATTTT. It codes for CASSLSRLGNTIYF.

Comments on this clone: A junction boundary mismatches the germline segment, possibly from a read error. This rearrangement joins TRBV30 to TRBJ2-5; 8 bases are shared with TRBD2. CDR1 and CDR2 from the germline V gene are GTSNPN and SVGIG (reference sequence). CDR3 length: 15 residues. CDR3 residues: CAGSVGAGVSETQYF. DNA of the CDR3: TGTGCCGGGAGTGTAGGAGCGGGAGTTAGTGAGACCCAGTACTTC.

The chain combines TRBV4-2 with TRBJ2-3; TRBD1 is a possible D gene (5 bases). Trimming removed 1 base from V and 2 bases from J, with 13 bases in between. Germline V gene sequence: CDR1 LGHNA, CDR2 YNFKEQ. CDR3 length equals 16 residues. In nucleotides, the CDR3 is TGTGCCAGCAGCCAAGTGGGGCAGGGTTTCACAGATACGCAGTATTTT. This sequence encodes CASSQVGQGFTDTQYF.

The chain uses TRBV19 and TRBJ1-5; 9 bases match TRBD1. The CDR3 is 18 amino acids. The V and J ends lost 5 bases and 0 bases, in that order; junction bases with no gene match: 11. Germline lookup yields CDR1 LNHDA and CDR2 SQIVND (reference sequence). CDR3 nucleotide sequence: TGTGCCAGTAGTTCCCCGGGACAGGGACTCTATAGCAATCAGCCCCAGCATTTT. Translating it yields CASSSPGQGLYSNQPQHF.

CDR3 in amino acids: CASNTGVTGELFF. The CDR3 coding sequence is TGTGCCAGTAATACAGGGGTCACCGGGGAGCTGTTTTTT. The chain has TRBV19 and TRBJ2-2, with 7 nucleotides matching TRBD1. Germline CDR1 reads LNHDA; CDR2 reads SQIVND (reference sequence). Germline trimming cut 7 bases from V and 4 bases from J; bases unmatched to any gene: 3. The CDR3 has 13 residues.

This rearrangement joins TRBV6-1 to TRBJ1-4; 7 bases align to TRBD1. The J segment lost 5 bases and the V segment lost 8 bases, leaving 8 bases of the junction unmatched. The CDR3 spans 14 residues. Germline V gene data show CDR1 as MNHNS and CDR2 as SASEGT. CDR3 protein: CASGGQAQNEKLFF. The CDR3 nucleotides are TGTGCCAGCGGAGGACAGGCCCAGAATGAAAAACTGTTTTTT.

In regard to this clone: At one end the junction does not follow the germline gene, possibly because of a read error. The identical CDR3 is also encoded by other nucleotide sequences in the sample. The chain has TRBV2 and TRBJ1-5; TRBD1 is a possible D gene (6 bases). This CDR3 has 13 residues. Germline-derived CDR1 and CDR2 are SNHLY and FYNNEI. DNA of the CDR3: TGTGCCAGCAGTGATACAGGGAATCAGCCCCAACATTTT. Translated, it gives CASSDTGNQPQHF.

The J gene is TRBJ2-7, the V gene TRBV5-1; 12 bases map to TRBD2. CDR3 size: 15 residues. The germline V gene has CDR1 SGHRS and CDR2 YFSETQ. After removal of 4 bases from V and 2 bases from J, the junction contained 4 bases not matched to a gene. CDR3 residues: CASSPTSGGPYEQYF. The CDR3 region has the DNA TGCGCCAGCAGCCCGACTAGCGGGGGCCCCTACGAGCAGTACTTC.

This chain joins TRBV7-9 and TRBJ2-5; 7 positions agree with TRBD2. CDR3 size: 17 residues. Germline values: CDR1 SEHNR, CDR2 FQNEAQ (reference sequence). With 3 bases clipped from V and 2 bases from J, the junction kept 12 bases outside the gene matches. In DNA, the CDR3 is TGTGCCAGCAGCTTTTGGGCGGCGGGGGAGACACAAGAGACCCAGTACTTC. Its protein is CASSFWAAGETQETQYF.

The gene calls are TRBV5-1 and TRBJ1-4; 8 positions match TRBD1. This CDR3 has 16 residues. Germline CDR1 SGHRS, CDR2 YFSETQ. J gave up 0 bases and V 4 bases, and 5 bases lay outside the gene matches. CDR3 loop: CASSLDRVTTNEKLFF. CDR3 sequence (DNA): TGCGCCAGCAGCCTGGACAGGGTAACAACTAATGAAAAACTGTTTTTT.

The J gene is TRBJ2-1, the V gene TRBV6-1; D possibly corresponds to TRBD1 (6 bases). Trimming took 5 bases from V and 8 from J, leaving 13 bases between them. CDR3 size: 13 residues. Per germline, CDR1 MNHNS and CDR2 SASEGT. The CDR3 here is CASSTTGFHEQFF. For the CDR3, the DNA is TGTGCCAGCAGTACCACAGGGTTCCATGAGCAGTTCTTC.

The V call is TRBV6-5, the J call TRBJ2-2, with TRBD1 matching over 7 bases. This CDR3 region has 15 residues. V shed 8 bases, J shed 3 bases, and the junction held 9 bases outside the gene matches. Germline-derived CDR1 and CDR2 are MNHEY and SVGAGI. The CDR3 DNA reads as TGTGCCAGCGCTAGGAGACAGGGCTACACCGGGGAGCTGTTTTTT. This translates into CASARRQGYTGELFF.

This rearrangement joins TRBV25-1 to TRBJ2-2; 12 bases line up with TRBD2. V gave up 11 bases and J gave up 3 bases; unmatched junction bases: 10. Germline loops: CDR1 MGHDK, CDR2 SYGVNS. CDR3 size: 16 residues. This CDR3 reads CAAGLAGGPYTGELFF. Here the CDR3 DNA reads TGTGCCGCTGGGCTAGCGGGGGGGCCCTACACCGGGGAGCTGTTTTTT.

The gene calls are TRBV28 and TRBJ2-3; D possibly corresponds to TRBD1 (6 bases). Germline V gene sequence: CDR1 MDHEN, CDR2 SYDVKM. V lost 5 bases, J lost 1 base, and 10 bases lay in between. The CDR3 is 14 residues long. The CDR3 DNA sequence: TGTGCCAGCAGTGGACAGATTCGCACAGATACGCAGTATTTT. It codes for CASSGQIRTDTQYF.

A remark on this clone: This same CDR3 is encoded by further DNA sequences in the sample. The chain couples TRBV5-1 to TRBJ2-7; 8 bases match TRBD2. Trimming at V came to 4 bases and at J to 0 bases, leaving 3 bases not matched to a gene. CDR1 and CDR2 (germline): SGHRS, YFSETQ. This CDR3 comprises 14 residues. Here the CDR3 reads CASSPGTSSYEQYF. The CDR3 bases are TGCGCCAGCAGCCCCGGGACTAGCTCCTACGAGCAGTACTTC.

This chain uses TRBV10-3 with TRBJ2-7; TRBD2 agrees at 10 bases. Unmatched junction bases numbered 5, after V lost 5 bases and J lost 4 bases. This CDR3 is built from 14 residues. The germline CDR1 and CDR2 sequences are ENHRY and SYGVKD. CDR3 protein: CAISLAGVVYEQYF. CDR3 sequence (DNA): TGTGCCATCAGTCTAGCGGGAGTCGTTTACGAGCAGTACTTC.

This chain connects TRBV10-3 to TRBJ2-7, with 13 positions matching TRBD2. Germline CDR1 reads ENHRY; CDR2 reads SYGVKD. This CDR3 comprises 14 residues. Trimming took 6 bases from V and 2 from J; bases not matched to a gene: 1. The CDR3 DNA reads TGTGCCATCAGCGGACTAGCGGGGGCCTACGAGCAGTACTTC. Its translation is CAISGLAGAYEQYF.

V gene TRBV5-4 combines with J gene TRBJ1-1, with 8 positions matching TRBD1. The germline CDR1 and CDR2 sequences are SGHNT and YYREEE (reference sequence). Trimming removed 0 bases from V and 3 bases from J; junction bases left unmatched: 4. This CDR3 has 15 residues. CDR3 nucleotides: TGTGCCAGCAGCTTGGCGACAGGGGCAGACACTGAAGCTTTCTTT. It codes for CASSLATGADTEAFF.

The chain has TRBV11-3 and TRBJ2-2; 11 nucleotides align to TRBD1. There are 15 residues in the CDR3. The V segment lost 5 bases and the J segment 3 bases; nucleotides outside the gene matches: 2. Germline CDR1 is SGHNT and CDR2 is YENEEA. The CDR3 bases are TGTGCCAGCAGCCAGGGACAGGGGGACACCGGGGAGCTGTTTTTT. Protein sequence: CASSQGQGDTGELFF.

J is TRBJ2-1 and V is TRBV10-1; the match to TRBD1 covers 10 bases. This CDR3 is 13 amino acids long. The germline CDR1 and CDR2 sequences are WNHNN and SYGVQD (reference sequence). The J segment lost 8 bases and the V segment lost 6 bases, leaving 4 bases of the junction unmatched. The CDR3 protein is CASRAGTGDEQFF. The CDR3 coding sequence is TGCGCCAGCAGGGCCGGGACAGGGGATGAGCAGTTCTTC.

This chain joins TRBV5-1 and TRBJ1-4; the D is unclear. This CDR3 contains 15 residues. Per germline, CDR1 SGHRS and CDR2 YFSETQ. V shed 0 bases and J shed 4 bases, with 10 bases lying between them. In DNA, the CDR3 is TGCGCCAGCAGCTTGGGTTTCGGTGGTAATGAAAAACTGTTTTTT. Residues: CASSLGFGGNEKLFF.

Turning to this clone: At one of its ends the junction is not consistent with the germline gene, which may arise from a read error. The rearrangement links TRBV7-7 to TRBJ2-5; 15 bases agree with TRBD2. This CDR3 comprises 20 residues. CDR1 and CDR2 (germline): SSHAT, FNYEAQ (reference sequence). As DNA, the CDR3 is TGTGCTAGCAGCGCACGAGGGCGGACTAGCGGGAGGGGCGACCAAGAGACCCAGTACTTC. This encodes CASSARGRTSGRGDQETQYF.

The J gene is TRBJ2-5, the V gene TRBV9, with a tentative D call TRBD1 (6 bases). V shed 3 bases and J shed 5 bases, with 14 bases lying between them. This CDR3 is built from 14 residues. The germline gives CDR1 SGDLS, CDR2 YYNGEE. The CDR3 bases are TGTGCCAGCAGCGGTGACAGGTTTTGGGAGACCCAGTACTTC. This translates into CASSGDRFWETQYF.

The CDR3 sequence: CASSVDAFVANEQFF. The CDR3 DNA is TGTGCCAGCAGCGTAGACGCTTTCGTCGCGAATGAGCAGTTCTTC. The chain employs TRBV9 and TRBJ2-1; D is uncertain. The germline V gene has CDR1 SGDLS and CDR2 YYNGEE. This CDR3 comprises 15 residues. V was clipped by 0 bases and J by 7 bases, with 14 bases between them.

The V and J genes are TRBV6-4 and TRBJ1-2; no firm D call. The germline gives CDR1 MRHNA, CDR2 SNTAGT. The CDR3 runs to 15 residues. The germline V and J ends were trimmed by 6 bases and 1 base, with 15 bases remaining between them. In nucleotides, the CDR3 is TGTGCCAGCAGCCTCGGAGGAGGCGGTAACTATGGCTACACCTTC. Translating it yields CASSLGGGGNYGYTF.

The V gene is TRBV5-1, the J gene TRBJ2-3; D remains unclear. The CDR3 spans 14 residues. Germline V CDR1 and CDR2: SGHRS, YFSETQ. Trimming removed 0 bases at V and 2 bases at J, with 7 bases between. In nucleotides, the CDR3 is TGCGCCAGCAGCTTGGGGCCAGACACAGATACGCAGTATTTT. Translated, it gives CASSLGPDTDTQYF.

The J gene is TRBJ2-2, the V gene TRBV30; TRBD1 might be the D (6 bases). The ends were cut back, 2 bases at V and 7 bases at J, with 14 bases in the middle. The germline gives CDR1 GTSNPN, CDR2 SVGIG (reference sequence). This CDR3 spans 14 amino acids. The CDR3 DNA is TGTGCCTGGAGTACAGGGTCGGCGAGCGGGGAGCTGTTTTTT. Its protein product is CAWSTGSASGELFF.

V gene TRBV2 combines with J gene TRBJ1-1; TRBD1 aligns across 8 bases. Germline V gene sequence: CDR1 SNHLY, CDR2 FYNNEI. V lost 5 bases to trimming and J lost 5 bases; unmatched junction nucleotides: 13. This CDR3 region has 16 residues. DNA of the CDR3: TGTGCCAGCAGTTCCCAGGGGGCGAGTCTTGCTACTGAAGCTTTCTTT. Its protein is CASSSQGASLATEAFF.